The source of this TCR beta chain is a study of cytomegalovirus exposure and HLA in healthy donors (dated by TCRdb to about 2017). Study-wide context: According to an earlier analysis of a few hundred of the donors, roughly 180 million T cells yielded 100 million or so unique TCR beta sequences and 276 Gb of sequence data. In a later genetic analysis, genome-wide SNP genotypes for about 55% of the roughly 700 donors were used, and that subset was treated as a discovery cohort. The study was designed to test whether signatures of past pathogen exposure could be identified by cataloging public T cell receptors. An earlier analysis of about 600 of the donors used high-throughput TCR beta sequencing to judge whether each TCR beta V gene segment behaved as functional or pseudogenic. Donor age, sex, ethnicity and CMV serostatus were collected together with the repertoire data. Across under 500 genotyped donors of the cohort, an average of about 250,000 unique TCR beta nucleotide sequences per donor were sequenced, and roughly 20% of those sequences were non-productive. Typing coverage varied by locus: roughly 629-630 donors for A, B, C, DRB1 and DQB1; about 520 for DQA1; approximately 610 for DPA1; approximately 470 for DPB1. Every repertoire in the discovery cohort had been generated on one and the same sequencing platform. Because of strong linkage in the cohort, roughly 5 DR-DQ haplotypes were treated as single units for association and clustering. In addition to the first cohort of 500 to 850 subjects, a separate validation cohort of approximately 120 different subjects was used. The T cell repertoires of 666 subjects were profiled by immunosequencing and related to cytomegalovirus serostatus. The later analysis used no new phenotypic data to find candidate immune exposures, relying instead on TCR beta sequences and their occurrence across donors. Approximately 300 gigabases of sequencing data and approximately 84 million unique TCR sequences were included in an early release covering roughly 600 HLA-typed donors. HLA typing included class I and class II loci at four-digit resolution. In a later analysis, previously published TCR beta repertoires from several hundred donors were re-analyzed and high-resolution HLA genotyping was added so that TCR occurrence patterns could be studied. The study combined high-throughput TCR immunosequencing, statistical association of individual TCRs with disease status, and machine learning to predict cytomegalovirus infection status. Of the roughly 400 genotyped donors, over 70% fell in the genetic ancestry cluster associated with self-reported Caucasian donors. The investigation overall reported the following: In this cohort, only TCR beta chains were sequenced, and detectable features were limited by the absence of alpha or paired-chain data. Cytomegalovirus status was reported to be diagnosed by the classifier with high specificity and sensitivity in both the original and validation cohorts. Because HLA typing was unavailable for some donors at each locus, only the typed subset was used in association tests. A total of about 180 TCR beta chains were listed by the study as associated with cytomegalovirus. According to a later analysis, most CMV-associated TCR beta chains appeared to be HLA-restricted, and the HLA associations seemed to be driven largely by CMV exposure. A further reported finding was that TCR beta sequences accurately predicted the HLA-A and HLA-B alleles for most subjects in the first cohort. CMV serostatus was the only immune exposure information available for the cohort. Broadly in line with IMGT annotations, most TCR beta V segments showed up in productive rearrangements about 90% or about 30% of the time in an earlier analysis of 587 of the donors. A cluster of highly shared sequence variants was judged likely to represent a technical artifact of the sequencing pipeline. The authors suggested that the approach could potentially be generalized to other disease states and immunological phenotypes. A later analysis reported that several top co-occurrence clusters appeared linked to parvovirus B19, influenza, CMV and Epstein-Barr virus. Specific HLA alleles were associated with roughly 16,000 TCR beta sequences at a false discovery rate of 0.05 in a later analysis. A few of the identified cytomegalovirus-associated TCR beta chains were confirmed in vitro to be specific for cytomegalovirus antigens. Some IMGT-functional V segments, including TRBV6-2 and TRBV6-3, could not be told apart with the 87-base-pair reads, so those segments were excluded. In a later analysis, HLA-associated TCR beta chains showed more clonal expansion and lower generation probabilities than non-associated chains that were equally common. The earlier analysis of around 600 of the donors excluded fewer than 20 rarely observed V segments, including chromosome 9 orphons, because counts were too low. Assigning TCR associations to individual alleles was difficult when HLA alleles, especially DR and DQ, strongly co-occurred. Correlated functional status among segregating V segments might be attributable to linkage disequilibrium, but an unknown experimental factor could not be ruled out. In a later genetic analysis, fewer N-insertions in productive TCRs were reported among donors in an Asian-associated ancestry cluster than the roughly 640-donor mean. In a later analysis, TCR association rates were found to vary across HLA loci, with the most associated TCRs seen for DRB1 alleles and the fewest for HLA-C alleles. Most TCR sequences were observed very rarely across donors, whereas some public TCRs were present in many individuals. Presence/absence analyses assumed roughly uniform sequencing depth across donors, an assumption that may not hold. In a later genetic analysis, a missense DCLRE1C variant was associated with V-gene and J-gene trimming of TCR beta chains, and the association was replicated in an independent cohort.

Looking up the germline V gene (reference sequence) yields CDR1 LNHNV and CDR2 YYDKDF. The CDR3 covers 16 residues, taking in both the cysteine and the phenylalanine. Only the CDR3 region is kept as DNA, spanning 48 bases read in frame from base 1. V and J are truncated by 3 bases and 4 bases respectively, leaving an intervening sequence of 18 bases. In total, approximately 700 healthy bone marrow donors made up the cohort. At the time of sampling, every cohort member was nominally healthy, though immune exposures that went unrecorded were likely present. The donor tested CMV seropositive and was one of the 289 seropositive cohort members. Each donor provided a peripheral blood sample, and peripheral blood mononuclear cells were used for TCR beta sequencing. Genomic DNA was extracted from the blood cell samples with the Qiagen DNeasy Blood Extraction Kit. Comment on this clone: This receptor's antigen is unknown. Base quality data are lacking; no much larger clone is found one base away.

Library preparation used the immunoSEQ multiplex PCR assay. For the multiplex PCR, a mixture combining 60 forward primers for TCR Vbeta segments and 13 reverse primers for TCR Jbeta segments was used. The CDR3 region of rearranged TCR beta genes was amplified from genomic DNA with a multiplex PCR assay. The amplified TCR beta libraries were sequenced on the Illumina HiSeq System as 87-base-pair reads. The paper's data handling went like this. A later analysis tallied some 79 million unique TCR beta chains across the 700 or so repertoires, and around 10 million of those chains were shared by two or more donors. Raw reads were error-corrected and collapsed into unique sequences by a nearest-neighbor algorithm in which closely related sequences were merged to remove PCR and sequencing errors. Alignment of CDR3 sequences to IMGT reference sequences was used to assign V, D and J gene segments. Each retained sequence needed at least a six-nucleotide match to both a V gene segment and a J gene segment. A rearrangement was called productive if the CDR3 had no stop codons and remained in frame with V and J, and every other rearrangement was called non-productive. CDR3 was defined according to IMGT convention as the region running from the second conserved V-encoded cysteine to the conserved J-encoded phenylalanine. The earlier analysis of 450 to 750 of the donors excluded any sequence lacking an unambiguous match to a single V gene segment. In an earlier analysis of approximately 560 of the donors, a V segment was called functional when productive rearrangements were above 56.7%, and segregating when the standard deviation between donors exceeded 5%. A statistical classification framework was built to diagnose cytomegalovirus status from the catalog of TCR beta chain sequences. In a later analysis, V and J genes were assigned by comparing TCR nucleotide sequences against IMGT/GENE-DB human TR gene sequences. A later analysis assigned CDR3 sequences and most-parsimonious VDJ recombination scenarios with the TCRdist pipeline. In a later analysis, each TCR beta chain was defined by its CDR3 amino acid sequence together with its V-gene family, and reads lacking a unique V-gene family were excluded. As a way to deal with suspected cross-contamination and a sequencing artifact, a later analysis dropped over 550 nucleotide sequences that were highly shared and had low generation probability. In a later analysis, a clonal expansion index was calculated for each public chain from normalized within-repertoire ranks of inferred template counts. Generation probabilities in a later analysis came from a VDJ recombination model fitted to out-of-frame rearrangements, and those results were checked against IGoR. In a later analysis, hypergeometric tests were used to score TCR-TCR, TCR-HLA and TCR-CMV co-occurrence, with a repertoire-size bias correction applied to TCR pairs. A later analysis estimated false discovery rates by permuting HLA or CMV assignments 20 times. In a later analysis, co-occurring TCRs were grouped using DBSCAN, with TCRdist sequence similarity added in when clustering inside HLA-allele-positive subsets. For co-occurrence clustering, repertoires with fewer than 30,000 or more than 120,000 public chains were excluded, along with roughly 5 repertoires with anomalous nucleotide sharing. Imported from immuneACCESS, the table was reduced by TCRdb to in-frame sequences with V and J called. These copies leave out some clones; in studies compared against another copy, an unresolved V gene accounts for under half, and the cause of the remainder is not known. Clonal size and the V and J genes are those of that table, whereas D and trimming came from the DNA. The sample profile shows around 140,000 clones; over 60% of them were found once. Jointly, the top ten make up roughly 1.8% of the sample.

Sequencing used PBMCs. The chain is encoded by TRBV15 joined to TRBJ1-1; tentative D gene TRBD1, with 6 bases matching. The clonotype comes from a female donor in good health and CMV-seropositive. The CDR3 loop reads CATSSDPGQPSTEAFF. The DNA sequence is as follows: TGTGCCACCAGCAGCGACCCCGGACAGCCGAGCACTGAAGCTTTCTTT.